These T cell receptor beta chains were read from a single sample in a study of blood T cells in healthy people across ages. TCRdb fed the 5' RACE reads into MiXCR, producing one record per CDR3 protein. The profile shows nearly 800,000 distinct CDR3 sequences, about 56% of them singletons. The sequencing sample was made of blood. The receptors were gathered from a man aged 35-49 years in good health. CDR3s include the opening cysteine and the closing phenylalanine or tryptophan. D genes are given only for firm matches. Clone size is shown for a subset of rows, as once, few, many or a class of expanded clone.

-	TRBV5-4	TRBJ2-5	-	CASSAQQGNAETQYF	TGTGCCAGCAGCGCCCAGCAGGGGAATGCAGAGACCCAGTACTTC
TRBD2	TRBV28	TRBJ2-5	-	CASSSRLAGGHGQETQYF	TGTGCCAGCAGTTCCCGACTAGCGGGGGGCCATGGCCAAGAGACCCAGTACTTC
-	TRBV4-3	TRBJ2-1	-	CASSQVLGRSNQFF	TGCGCCAGCAGCCAAGTTTTAGGGCGGTCGAATCAGTTCTTC
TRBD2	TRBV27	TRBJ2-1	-	CASSLRLAGGRWYEQFF	TGTGCCAGCAGTTTAAGGCTAGCGGGGGGCCGGTGGTATGAGCAGTTCTTC
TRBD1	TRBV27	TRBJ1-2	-	CASSLSAGTGHYGYTF	TGTGCCAGCAGTTTATCGGCAGGGACAGGGCACTATGGCTACACCTTC
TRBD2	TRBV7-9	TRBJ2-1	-	CASILAGGIYNEQFF	TGTGCCAGCATCCTAGCGGGAGGGATCTACAATGAGCAGTTCTTC
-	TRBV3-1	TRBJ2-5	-	CASSREKKETQYF	TGTGCCAGCAGCCGGGAGAAGAAAGAGACCCAGTACTTC
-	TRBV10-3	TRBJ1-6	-	CAIAAGGLSSPLHF	TGTGCCATCGCCGCGGGGGGTTTGAGTTCACCCCTCCACTTT
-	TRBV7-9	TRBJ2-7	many	CASSLALSYEQYF	TGTGCCAGCAGCTTAGCCCTTTCCTACGAGCAGTACTTC
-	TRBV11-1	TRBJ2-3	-	CASSHIRTPDTQYF	TGTGCCAGCAGCCATATTCGTACGCCAGATACGCAGTATTTT
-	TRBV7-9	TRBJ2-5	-	CASSSDAETQYF	TGTGCCAGCAGCTCAGACGCCGAGACCCAGTACTTC
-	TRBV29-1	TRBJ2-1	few	CSVEWRGNEQFF	TGCAGCGTTGAATGGCGCGGCAATGAGCAGTTCTTC
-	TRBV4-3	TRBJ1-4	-	CASSQDLGRGNEKLFF	TGCGCCAGCAGCCAAGATCTTGGGAGGGGTAACGAAAAACTGTTTTTT
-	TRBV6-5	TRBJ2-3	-	CASSHKTVGHTDTQYF	TGTGCCAGCAGTCACAAGACAGTGGGTCACACAGATACGCAGTATTTT
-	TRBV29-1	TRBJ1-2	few	CSATRGDYGYTF	TGCAGCGCGACTCGGGGTGACTATGGCTACACCTTC
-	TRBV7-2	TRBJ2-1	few	CASSSYTSLNNEQFF	TGTGCCAGCAGCTCTTACACCAGTCTTAACAATGAGCAGTTCTTC
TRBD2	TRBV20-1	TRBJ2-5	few	CSARPGTSIYQETQYF	TGCAGTGCTAGACCTGGGACTAGTATTTACCAAGAGACCCAGTACTTC
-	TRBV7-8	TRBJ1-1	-	CASSSQGLWTEAFF	TGTGCCAGCAGCTCCCAGGGGTTATGGACTGAAGCTTTCTTT
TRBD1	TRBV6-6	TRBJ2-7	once	CASRGSGTGGSYEQYF	TGTGCCAGCAGGGGATCCGGGACAGGGGGCTCCTACGAGCAGTACTTC
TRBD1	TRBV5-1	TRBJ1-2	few	CASSSGGQGWYGYTF	TGCGCCAGCAGCTCAGGGGGACAGGGTTGGTATGGCTACACCTTC
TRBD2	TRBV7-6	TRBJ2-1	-	CASSLASLAGSSYNEQFF	TGTGCCAGCAGCTTAGCTAGCCTAGCGGGGAGCTCCTACAATGAGCAGTTCTTC
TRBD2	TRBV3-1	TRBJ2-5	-	CASSQGGTNMYNEQYF	TGTGCCAGCAGCCAAGGGGGGACTAACATGTACAATGAGCAGTACTTC
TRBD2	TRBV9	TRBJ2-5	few	CASSVGGSGGAGETQYF	TGTGCCAGCAGCGTAGGAGGTAGCGGGGGGGCCGGTGAGACCCAGTACTTC
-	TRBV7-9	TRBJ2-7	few	CASSSPVREQYF	TGTGCCAGCAGCTCCCCAGTCCGGGAGCAGTACTTC
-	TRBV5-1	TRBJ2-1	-	CASSVDPSSYNEQFF	TGCGCCAGCAGCGTGGACCCAAGCTCCTACAATGAGCAGTTCTTC
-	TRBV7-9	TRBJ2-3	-	CASSSRIRAGDTDTQYF	TGTGCCAGCAGCTCCCGTATTAGGGCAGGAGACACAGATACGCAGTATTTT
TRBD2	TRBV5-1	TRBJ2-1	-	CASSTGLAGGLNEQFF	TGCGCCAGCAGCACCGGACTAGCGGGAGGATTGAATGAGCAGTTCTTC
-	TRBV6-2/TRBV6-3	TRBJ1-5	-	CASSIPDQPQHF	TGTGCCAGCAGCATCCCGGATCAGCCCCAGCATTTT
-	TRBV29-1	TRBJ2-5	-	CSVPTEGQETQYF	TGCAGCGTTCCGACCGAGGGTCAAGAGACCCAGTACTTC
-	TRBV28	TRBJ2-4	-	CASSRPPRQNIQYF	TGTGCCAGCAGTCGGCCCCCGAGGCAAAACATTCAGTACTTC
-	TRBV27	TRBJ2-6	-	CASKPGNSGANVLTF	TGTGCCAGCAAGCCCGGAAACTCTGGGGCCAACGTCCTGACTTTC
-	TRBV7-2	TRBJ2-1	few	CASRKTNSGEQFF	TGTGCCAGCCGAAAGACTAACAGCGGTGAGCAGTTCTTC
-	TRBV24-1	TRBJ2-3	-	CATSASGGGLNTDTQYF	TGTGCCACCAGTGCCTCCGGCGGTGGGCTAAACACAGATACGCAGTATTTT
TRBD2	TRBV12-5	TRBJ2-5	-	CASYPGLGDNEQYF	TGTGCTAGTTATCCGGGACTAGGGGACAATGAGCAGTACTTC
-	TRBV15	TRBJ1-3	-	CATSSGGVGGNTIYF	TGTGCCACCAGCAGTGGGGGTGTCGGTGGAAACACCATATATTTT
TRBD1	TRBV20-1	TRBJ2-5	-	CSARETGEETQYF	TGCAGTGCTCGAGAGACAGGGGAAGAGACCCAGTACTTC
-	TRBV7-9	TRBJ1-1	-	CASSSMGSEAFF	TGTGCCAGCAGTTCCATGGGATCTGAAGCTTTCTTT
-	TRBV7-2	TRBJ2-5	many	CASSLRGAGVFETQYF	TGTGCCAGCAGCTTGAGGGGGGCGGGGGTTTTTGAAACCCAGTACTTC
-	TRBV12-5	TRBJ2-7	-	CASGLPLGGSYEQYF	TGTGCTAGTGGTTTGCCTCTGGGGGGAAGCTACGAGCAGTACTTC
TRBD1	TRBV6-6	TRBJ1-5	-	CASSYQTGDQPQHF	TGTGCCAGCAGTTACCAGACAGGGGATCAGCCCCAGCATTTT
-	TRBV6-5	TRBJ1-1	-	CASSYSRTRLNTEPFF	TGTGCCAGCAGTTACTCGCGGACAAGGCTGAACACTGAACCTTTCTTT